Each of the 8 T cell receptor beta chains below was sequenced from the same sample in a study of T-cell memory formation after mild COVID-19 listed by TCRdb under 2021. Receptors were amplified or captured by 5' RACE. This sample was sequenced with an Illumina NovaSeq 6000. TCRdb ran its own pipeline on the public reads, namely fastp trimming at Q25 and MiXCR clone calling, and kept in-frame beta chains. CDR3 protein sequences are deduplicated, and each keeps its most common genes and DNA. This sample is represented by more than 75,000 distinct CDR3 sequences; approximately 15% of them were singletons. The ten largest account for around 31% of the sample. Sequencing was done on a sample of PBMCs or a T cell subset sorted from them (not recorded which). Source of these receptors: an adult woman who had mild COVID-19 (a few samples of this study predate the infection). The sample titles of this study are shuffled in the database, so cell type and time point are left out; the donor was told from shared clones.

This clonotype was found many times. The V and J genes are TRBV30 and TRBJ2-7; D is perhaps TRBD2 (5 bases). CDR3 length equals 14 residues. Germline V gene data show CDR1 as GTSNPN and CDR2 as SVGIG (reference sequence). Trimming pared 0 bases from V and 3 bases from J, leaving 12 bases between. CDR3 loop: CAWSVRGGNYEQYF. In nucleotides, the CDR3 is TGTGCCTGGAGTGTACGTGGAGGCAACTACGAGCAGTACTTC.

The chain combines TRBV29-1 with TRBJ1-1; the match to TRBD1 covers 9 bases. Per germline, CDR1 SQVTM and CDR2 ANQGSEA. V was pared by 6 bases and J by 5 bases, with 7 bases of the junction left unmatched. The CDR3 consists of 13 residues. CDR3 region: CSVTGGARTEAFF. CDR3 DNA sequence: TGCAGCGTCACAGGGGGCGCCAGGACTGAAGCTTTCTTT.

This clonotype came up a few times. The chain links TRBV29-1 to TRBJ2-7; D gene unclear. The CDR3 is 13 amino acids. V shed 4 bases and J shed 2 bases, with 12 bases lying between them. The germline gives CDR1 SQVTM, CDR2 ANQGSEA. The CDR3 sequence is CSVVETVAYEQYF. CDR3 bases: TGCAGCGTTGTCGAGACTGTAGCCTACGAGCAGTACTTC.

This sequence joins TRBV20-1 and TRBJ2-7, with TRBD1 as a possible D gene (5 bases). Germline CDR1 is DFQATT and CDR2 is SNEGSKA (reference sequence). The CDR3 extends over 13 amino acids. Trimming stripped 6 bases from V and 4 bases from J, with 16 bases between. The CDR3 here is CSAPIGRAYEQYF. The DNA for the CDR3 is TGCAGTGCCCCCATCGGCAGGGCGTACGAGCAGTACTTC.

This clonotype occurred a few times. This chain uses TRBV4-3 with TRBJ2-3, with 8 bases aligning to TRBD2. This CDR3 contains 16 residues. CDR1 is LGHNA, CDR2 YSLEER, per germline. The V and J ends lost 5 bases and 2 bases, in that order; junction bases with no gene match: 9. CDR3 nucleotide sequence: TGCGCCAGCAGCTACGGACTAGCAGGCCCCACAGATACGCAGTATTTT. Translated, it gives CASSYGLAGPTDTQYF.

The chain has TRBV15 and TRBJ1-5; no clear D. This CDR3 region has 16 residues. Germline CDR1 reads LNHNV; CDR2 reads YYDKDF (reference sequence). V lost 5 bases and J lost 0, with 14 bases in between. The CDR3 is CATSEHNLYSNQPQHF. CDR3 DNA sequence: TGTGCCACCAGCGAGCACAACCTCTATAGCAATCAGCCCCAGCATTTT.

This clonotype was seen a few times. One junction end disagrees with the germline gene, perhaps due to a read error. This rearrangement joins TRBV9 to TRBJ2-2; D may match TRBD1 or TRBD2 (7 bases each). The CDR3 contains 16 residues. The germline gives CDR1 SGDLS, CDR2 YYNGEE. Here the CDR3 DNA reads TGTGCCAGCAGCGTACAGGGGGGGCTCGTCACCGGGGAGCTGTTGTTT. Translation gives CASSVQGGLVTGELLF.

V is TRBV20-1 and J is TRBJ2-5; D not resolved. The CDR3 is 15 amino acids. V lost 4 bases to trimming and J lost 6 bases, with 21 bases between them. CDR1 is DFQATT, CDR2 SNEGSKA, per germline (reference sequence). CDR3 protein: CSATNPWVVMKTQYF. Written as DNA, the CDR3 is TGCAGTGCTACCAACCCATGGGTTGTAATGAAGACCCAGTACTTC.